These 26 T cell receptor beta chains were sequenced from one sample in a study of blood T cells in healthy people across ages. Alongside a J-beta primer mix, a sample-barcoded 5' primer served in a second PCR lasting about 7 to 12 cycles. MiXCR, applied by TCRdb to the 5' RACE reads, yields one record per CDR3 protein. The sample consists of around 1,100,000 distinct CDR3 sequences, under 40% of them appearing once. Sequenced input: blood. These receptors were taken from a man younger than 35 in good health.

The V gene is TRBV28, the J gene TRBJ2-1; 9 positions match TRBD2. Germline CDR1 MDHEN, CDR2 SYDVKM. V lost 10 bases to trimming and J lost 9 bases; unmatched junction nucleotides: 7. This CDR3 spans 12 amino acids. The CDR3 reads CANSGGTSEQFF. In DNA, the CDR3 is TGTGCCAACAGCGGGGGGACAAGTGAGCAGTTCTTC.

CDR3 coding DNA: TGTGCCAGCAAAAGAGGCAATGGCTACACCTTC. Its protein product is CASKRGNGYTF. V usage is TRBV11-1 and J usage is TRBJ1-2; unclear D gene. CDR1 is SGHAT and CDR2 is FQDESV in the germline V gene (reference sequence). V gave up 7 bases and J gave up 6 bases, with 9 bases separating them. The CDR3 totals 11 residues.

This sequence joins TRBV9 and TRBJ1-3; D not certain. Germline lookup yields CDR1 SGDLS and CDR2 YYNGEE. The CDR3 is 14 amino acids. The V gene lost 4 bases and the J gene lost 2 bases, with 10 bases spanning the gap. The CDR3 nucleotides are TGTGCCAGCAGCCCGCCGGTGACTGGAAACACCATATATTTT. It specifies CASSPPVTGNTIYF.

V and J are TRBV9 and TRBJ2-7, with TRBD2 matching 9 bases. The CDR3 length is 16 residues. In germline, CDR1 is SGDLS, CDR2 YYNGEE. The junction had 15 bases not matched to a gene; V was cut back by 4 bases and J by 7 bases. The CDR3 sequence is CASSLSTSGSYNEQYF. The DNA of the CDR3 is TGTGCCAGCAGCCTCTCGACTAGCGGCTCCTACAATGAGCAGTACTTC.

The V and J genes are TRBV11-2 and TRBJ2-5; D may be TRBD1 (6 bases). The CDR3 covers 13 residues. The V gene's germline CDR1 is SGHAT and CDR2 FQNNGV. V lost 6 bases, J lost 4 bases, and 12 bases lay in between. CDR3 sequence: CASSSDSRETQYF. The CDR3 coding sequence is TGTGCCAGCAGTTCGGACAGCCGAGAGACCCAGTACTTC.

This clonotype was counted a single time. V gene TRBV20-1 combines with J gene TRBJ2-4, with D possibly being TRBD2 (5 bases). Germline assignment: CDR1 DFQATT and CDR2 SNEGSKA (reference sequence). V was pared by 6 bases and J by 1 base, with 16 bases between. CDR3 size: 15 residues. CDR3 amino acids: CSATTGSWAKNIQYF. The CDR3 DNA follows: TGCAGTGCAACGACGGGGAGTTGGGCCAAAAACATTCAGTACTTC.

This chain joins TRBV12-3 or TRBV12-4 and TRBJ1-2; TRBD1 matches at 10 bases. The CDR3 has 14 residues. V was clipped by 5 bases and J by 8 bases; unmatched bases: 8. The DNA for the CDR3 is TGTGCCAGCAGTCGTTCCGGGACAGGGGAGGGCTACACCTTC. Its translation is CASSRSGTGEGYTF.

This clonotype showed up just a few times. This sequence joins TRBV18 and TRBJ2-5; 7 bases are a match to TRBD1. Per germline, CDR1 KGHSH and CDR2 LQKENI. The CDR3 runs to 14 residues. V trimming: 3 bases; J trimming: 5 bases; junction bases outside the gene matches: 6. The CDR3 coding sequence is TGTGCCAGCTCACCGACAGGGTCTGTCGAGACCCAGTACTTC. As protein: CASSPTGSVETQYF.

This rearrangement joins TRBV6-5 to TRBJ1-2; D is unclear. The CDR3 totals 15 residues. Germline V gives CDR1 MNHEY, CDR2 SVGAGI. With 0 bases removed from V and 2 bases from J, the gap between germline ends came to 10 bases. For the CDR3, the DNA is TGTGCCAGCAGTTACTCGCCGGAAAGGAACTATGGCTACACCTTC. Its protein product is CASSYSPERNYGYTF.

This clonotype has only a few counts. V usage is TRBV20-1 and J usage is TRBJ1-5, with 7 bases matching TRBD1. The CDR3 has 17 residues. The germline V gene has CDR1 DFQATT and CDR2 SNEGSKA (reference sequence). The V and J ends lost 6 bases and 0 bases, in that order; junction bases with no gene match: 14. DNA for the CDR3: TGCAGTGCCGGGAGGGGGCCTTCTCCTTATAGCAATCAGCCCCAGCATTTT. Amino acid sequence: CSAGRGPSPYSNQPQHF.

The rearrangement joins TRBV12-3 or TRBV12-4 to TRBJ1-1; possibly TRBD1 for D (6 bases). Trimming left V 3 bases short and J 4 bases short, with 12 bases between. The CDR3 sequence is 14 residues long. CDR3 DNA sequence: TGTGCCAGCAGTTTTATCAGGGGTTTCACTGAAGCTTTCTTT. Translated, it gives CASSFIRGFTEAFF.

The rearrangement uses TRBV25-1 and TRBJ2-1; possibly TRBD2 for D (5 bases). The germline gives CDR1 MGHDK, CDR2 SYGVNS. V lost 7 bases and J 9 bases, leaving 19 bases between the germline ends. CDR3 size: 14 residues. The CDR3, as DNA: TGTGCCAGCAAAAATGAGCGGTTTTCGGGTGAGCAGTTCTTC. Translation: CASKNERFSGEQFF.

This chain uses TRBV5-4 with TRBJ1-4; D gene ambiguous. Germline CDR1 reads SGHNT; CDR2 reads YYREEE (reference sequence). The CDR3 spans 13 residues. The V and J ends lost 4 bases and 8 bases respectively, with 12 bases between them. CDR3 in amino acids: CASSPNSDEKLFF. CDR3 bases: TGTGCCAGCAGCCCCAACAGCGACGAAAAACTGTTTTTT.

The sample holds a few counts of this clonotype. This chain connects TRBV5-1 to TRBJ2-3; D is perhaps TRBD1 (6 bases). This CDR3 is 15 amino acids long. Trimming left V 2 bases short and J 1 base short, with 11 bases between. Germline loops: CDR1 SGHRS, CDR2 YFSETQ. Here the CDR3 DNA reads TGCGCCAGCAGCTTCAGGGGAGAGGGCACAGATACGCAGTATTTT. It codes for CASSFRGEGTDTQYF.

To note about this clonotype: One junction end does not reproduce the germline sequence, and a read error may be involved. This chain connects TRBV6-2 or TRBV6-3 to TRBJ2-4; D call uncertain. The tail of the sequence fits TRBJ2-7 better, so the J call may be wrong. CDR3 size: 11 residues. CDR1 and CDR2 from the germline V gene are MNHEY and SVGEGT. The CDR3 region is CACSYSHEQYF. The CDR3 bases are TGTGCCTGCAGTTACTCCCACGAGCAGTACTTC.

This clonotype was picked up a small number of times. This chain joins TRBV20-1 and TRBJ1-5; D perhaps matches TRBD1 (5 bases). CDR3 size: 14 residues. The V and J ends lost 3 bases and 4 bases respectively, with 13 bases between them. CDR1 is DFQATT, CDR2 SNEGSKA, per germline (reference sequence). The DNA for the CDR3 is TGCAGTGCTAGTTTGGGACCGCATAATCAGCCCCAGCATTTT. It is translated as CSASLGPHNQPQHF.

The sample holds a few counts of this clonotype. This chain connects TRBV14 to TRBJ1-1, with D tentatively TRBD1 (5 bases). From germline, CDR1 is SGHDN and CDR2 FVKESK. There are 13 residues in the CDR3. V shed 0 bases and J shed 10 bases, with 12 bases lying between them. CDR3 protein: CASSQDMGRGAFF. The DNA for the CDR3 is TGTGCCAGCAGCCAAGATATGGGGCGCGGAGCTTTCTTT.

The CDR3 region is CAISLRLGGTGELFF. As DNA, the CDR3 is TGTGCCATCAGTCTCAGATTGGGTGGCACCGGGGAGCTGTTTTTT. The chain has TRBV10-3 and TRBJ2-2, with unresolved D. V lost 5 bases and J 4 bases, leaving 14 bases between the germline ends. CDR1 and CDR2 (germline): ENHRY, SYGVKD. This CDR3 is built from 15 residues.

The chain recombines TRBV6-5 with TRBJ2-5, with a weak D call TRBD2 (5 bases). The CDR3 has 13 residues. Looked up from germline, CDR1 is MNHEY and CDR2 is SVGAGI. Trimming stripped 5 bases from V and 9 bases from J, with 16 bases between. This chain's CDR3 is CASSTRVSGAQYF. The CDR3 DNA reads TGTGCCAGCAGTACCCGAGTGTCCGGGGCCCAGTACTTC.

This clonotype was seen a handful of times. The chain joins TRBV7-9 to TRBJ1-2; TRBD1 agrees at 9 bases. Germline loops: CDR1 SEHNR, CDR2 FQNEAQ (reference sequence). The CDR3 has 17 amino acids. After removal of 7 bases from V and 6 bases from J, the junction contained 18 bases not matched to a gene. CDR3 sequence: CASTEGQGLLGVDGYTF. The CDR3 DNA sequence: TGTGCCAGCACCGAGGGACAGGGTTTATTGGGGGTCGATGGCTACACCTTC. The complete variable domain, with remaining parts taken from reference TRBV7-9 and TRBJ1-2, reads DTGVSQNPRHKITKRGQNVTFRCDPISEHNRLYWYRQTLGQGPEFLTYFQNEAQLEKSRLLSDRFSAERPKGSFSTLEIQRTEQGDSAMYLCASTEGQGLLGVDGYTFGSGTRLTVV.

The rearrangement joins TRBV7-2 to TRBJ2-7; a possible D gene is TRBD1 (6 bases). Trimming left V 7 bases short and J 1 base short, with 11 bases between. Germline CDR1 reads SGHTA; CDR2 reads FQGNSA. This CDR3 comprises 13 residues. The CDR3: CASTTQGSYEQYF. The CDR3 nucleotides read TGTGCCAGCACCACACAGGGATCCTACGAGCAGTACTTC.

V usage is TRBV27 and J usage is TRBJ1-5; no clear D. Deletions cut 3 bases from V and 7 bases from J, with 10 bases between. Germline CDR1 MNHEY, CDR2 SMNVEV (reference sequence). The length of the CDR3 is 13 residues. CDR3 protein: CASSFGVRQPQHF. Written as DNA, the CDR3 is TGTGCCAGCAGTTTTGGGGTTAGGCAGCCCCAGCATTTT.

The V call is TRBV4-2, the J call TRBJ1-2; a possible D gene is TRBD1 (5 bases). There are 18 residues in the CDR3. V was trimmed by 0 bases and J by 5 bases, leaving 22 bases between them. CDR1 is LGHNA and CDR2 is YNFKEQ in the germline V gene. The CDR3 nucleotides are TGTGCCAGCAGCCAAGACGCCGGGACGCGGGGGTCCATTTATGGCTACACCTTC. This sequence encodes CASSQDAGTRGSIYGYTF.

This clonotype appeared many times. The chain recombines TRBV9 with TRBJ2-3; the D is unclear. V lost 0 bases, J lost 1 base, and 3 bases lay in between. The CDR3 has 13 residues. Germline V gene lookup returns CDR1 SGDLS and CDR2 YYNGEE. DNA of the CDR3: TGTGCCAGCAGCGTAGCGGGCACAGATACGCAGTATTTT. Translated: CASSVAGTDTQYF.

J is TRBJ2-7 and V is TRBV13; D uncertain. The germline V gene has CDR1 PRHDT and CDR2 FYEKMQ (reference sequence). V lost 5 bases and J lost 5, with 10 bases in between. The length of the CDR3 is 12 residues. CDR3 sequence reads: CASSLETDEQYF. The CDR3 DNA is TGTGCCAGCAGCCTCGAGACCGACGAGCAGTACTTC.

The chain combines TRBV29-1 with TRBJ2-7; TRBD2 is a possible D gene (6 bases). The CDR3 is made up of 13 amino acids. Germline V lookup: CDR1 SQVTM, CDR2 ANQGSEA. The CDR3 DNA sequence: TGCAACGTGGACGGGGGTCAGACCTACGAGCAGTACTTC. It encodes CNVDGGQTYEQYF.